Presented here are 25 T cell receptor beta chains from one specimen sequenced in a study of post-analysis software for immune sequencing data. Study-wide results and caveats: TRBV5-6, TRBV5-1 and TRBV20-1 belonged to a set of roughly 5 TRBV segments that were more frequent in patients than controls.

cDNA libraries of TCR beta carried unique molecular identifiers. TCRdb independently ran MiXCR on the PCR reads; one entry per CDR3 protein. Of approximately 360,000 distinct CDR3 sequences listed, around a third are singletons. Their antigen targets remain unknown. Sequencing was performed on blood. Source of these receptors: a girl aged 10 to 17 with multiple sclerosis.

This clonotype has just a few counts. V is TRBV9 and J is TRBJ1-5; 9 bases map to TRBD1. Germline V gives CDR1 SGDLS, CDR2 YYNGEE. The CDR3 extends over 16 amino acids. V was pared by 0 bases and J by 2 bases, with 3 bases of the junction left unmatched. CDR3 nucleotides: TGTGCCAGCAGCGTAGTGGGGACAGGGCGCAATCAGCCCCAGCATTTT. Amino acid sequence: CASSVVGTGRNQPQHF.

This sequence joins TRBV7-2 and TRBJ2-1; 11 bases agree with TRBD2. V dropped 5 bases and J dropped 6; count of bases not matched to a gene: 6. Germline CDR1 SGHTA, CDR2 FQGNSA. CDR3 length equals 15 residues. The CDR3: CASSLTSGAGNEQFF. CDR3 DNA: TGTGCCAGCAGCCTGACTAGCGGGGCTGGCAATGAGCAGTTCTTC.

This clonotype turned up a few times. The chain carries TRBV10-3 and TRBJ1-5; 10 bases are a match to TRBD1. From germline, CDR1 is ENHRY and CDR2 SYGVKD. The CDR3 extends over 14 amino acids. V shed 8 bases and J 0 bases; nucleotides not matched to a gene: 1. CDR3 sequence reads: CAIGTGDSNQPQHF. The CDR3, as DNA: TGTGCCATCGGGACAGGGGATAGCAATCAGCCCCAGCATTTT.

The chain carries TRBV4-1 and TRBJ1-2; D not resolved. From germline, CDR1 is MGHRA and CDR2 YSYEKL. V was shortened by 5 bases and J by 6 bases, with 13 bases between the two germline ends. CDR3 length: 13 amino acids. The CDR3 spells CASSVQEEDGYTF. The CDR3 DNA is TGCGCCAGCAGCGTACAAGAGGAGGATGGCTACACCTTC.

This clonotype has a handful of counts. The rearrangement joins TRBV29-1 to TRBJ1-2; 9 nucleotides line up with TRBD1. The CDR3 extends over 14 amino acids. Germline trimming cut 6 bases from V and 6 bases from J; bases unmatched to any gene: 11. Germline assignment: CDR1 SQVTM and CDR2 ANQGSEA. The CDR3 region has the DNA TGCAGCGTCCCCCTGGGGGACAGGGAGAATGGCTACACCTTC. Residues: CSVPLGDRENGYTF.

The DNA for the CDR3 is TGTGCCAGCTTAGCGAGAACTGGGGCCAACGTCCTGACTTTC. Amino acid sequence: CASLARTGANVLTF. This chain links TRBV2 with TRBJ2-6; possible D gene TRBD2, 5 bases. The ends were cut back, 8 bases at V and 2 bases at J, with 10 bases in the middle. Germline V gene lookup returns CDR1 SNHLY and CDR2 FYNNEI. This CDR3 contains 14 residues. The variable domain in full, with the rest retrieved from reference TRBV2 and TRBJ2-6, is EPEVTQTPSHQVTQMGQEVILRCVPISNHLYFYWYRQILGQKVEFLVSFYNNEISEKSEIFDDQFSVERPDGSNFTLKIRSTKLEDSAMYFCASLARTGANVLTFGAGSRLTVL.

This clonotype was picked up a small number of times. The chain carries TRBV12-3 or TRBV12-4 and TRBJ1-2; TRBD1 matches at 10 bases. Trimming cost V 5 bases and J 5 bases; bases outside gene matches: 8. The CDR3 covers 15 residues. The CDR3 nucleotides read TGTGCCAGCAGTCCTAGGGGGACAGGGGTTTATGGCTACACCTTC. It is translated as CASSPRGTGVYGYTF.

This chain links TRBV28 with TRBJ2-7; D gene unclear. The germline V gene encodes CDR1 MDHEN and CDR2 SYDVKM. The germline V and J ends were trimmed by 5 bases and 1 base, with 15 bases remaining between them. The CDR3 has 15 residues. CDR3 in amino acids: CASSPPYGPSYEQYF. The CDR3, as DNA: TGTGCCAGCAGTCCCCCCTACGGGCCTTCCTACGAGCAGTACTTC.

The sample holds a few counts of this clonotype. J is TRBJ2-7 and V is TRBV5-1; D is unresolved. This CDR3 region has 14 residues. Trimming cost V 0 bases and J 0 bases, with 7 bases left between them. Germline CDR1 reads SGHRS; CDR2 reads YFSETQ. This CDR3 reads CASSLVSDSYEQYF. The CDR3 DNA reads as TGCGCCAGCAGCTTGGTGTCGGACTCCTACGAGCAGTACTTC.

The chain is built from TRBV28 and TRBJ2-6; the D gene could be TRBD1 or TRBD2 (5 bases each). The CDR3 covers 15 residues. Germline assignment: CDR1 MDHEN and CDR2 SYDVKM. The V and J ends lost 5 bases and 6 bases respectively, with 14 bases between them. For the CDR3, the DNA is TGTGCCAGCAGTCCAGGGAGTTGGACGGCCAACGTCCTGACTTTC. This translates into CASSPGSWTANVLTF.

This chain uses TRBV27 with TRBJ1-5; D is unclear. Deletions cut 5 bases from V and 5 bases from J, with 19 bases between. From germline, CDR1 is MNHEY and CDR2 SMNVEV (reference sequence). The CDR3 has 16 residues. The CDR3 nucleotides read TGTGCCAGCAGTCCAACCCCCATGGGGTGGGATCAGCCCCAGCATTTT. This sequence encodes CASSPTPMGWDQPQHF.

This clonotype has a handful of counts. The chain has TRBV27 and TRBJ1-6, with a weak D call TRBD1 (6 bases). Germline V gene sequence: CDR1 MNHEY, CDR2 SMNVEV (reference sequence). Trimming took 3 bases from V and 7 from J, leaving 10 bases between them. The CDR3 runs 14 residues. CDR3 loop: CASSLWGANSPLHF. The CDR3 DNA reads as TGTGCCAGCAGTTTGTGGGGGGCGAATTCACCCCTCCACTTT.

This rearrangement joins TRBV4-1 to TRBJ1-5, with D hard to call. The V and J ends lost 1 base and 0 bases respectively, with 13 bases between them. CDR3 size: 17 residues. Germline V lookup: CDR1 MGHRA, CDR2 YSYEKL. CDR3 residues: CASSQVQVGFSNQPQHF. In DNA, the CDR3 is TGCGCCAGCAGCCAAGTGCAGGTGGGGTTTAGCAATCAGCCCCAGCATTTT.

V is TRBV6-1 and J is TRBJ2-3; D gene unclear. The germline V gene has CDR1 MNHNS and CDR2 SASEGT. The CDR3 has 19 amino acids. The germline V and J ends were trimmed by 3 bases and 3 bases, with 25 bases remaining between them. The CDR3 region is CASSDHPYPLVVATDTQYF. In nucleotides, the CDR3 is TGTGCCAGCAGTGACCACCCCTACCCTCTAGTGGTTGCTACAGATACGCAGTATTTT.

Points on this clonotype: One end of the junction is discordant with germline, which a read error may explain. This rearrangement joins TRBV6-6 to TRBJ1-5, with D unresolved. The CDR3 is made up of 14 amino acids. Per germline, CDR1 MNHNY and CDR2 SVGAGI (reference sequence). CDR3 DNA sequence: TGTGCCAGCAGCACCACCGATAGCAATCAGCCCCTGCATTTT. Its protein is CASSTTDSNQPLHF.

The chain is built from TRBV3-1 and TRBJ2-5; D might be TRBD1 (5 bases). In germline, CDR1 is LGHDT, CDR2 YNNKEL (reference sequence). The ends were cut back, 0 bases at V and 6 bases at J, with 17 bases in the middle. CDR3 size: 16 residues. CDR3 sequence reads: CASSQDDGRGQKTQYF. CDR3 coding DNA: TGTGCCAGCAGCCAAGATGATGGTAGGGGCCAGAAGACCCAGTACTTC.

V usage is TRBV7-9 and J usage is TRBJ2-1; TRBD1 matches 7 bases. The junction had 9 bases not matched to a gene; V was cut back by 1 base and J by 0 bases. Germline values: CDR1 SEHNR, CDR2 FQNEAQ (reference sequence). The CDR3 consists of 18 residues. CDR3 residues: CASSLVGGWGSSYNEQFF. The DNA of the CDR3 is TGTGCCAGCAGCTTAGTAGGGGGCTGGGGGAGCTCCTACAATGAGCAGTTCTTC.

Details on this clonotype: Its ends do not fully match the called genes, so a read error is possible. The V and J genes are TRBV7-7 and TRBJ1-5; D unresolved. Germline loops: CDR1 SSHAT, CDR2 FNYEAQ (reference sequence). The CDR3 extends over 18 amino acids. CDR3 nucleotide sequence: TGTGCTAGCAGCTTAGATTTTGGCAGAACTAATCCGAATCAGCCCCAGCATTTT. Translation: CASSLDFGRTNPNQPQHF.

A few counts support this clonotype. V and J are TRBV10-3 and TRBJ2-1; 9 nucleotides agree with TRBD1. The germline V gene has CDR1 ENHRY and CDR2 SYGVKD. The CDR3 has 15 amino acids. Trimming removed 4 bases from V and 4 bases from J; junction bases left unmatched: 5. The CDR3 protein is CAISAPGQGYNEQFF. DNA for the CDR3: TGTGCCATCAGTGCCCCGGGACAGGGATACAATGAGCAGTTCTTC.

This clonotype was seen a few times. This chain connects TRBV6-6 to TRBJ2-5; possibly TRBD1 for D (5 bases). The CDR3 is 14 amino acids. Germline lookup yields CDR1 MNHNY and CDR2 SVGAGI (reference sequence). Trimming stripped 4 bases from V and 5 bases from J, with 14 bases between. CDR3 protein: CASSSRGDGETQYF. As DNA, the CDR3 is TGTGCCAGCAGTTCAAGGGGCGATGGCGAGACCCAGTACTTC.

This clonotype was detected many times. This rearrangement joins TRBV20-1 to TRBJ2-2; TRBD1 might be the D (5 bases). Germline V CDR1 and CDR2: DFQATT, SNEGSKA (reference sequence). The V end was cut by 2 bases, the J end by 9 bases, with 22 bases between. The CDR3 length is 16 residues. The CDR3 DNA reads TGCAGTGCTAGAAGGGGCCAGACAGCAGACACGTGGGAGCTGTTTTTT. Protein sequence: CSARRGQTADTWELFF.

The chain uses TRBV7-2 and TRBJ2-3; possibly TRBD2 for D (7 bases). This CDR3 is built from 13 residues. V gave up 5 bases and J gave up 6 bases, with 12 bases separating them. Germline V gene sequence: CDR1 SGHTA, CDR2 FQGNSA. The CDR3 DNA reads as TGTGCCAGCAGCCTACAGGGAGGGGATACGCAGTATTTT. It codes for CASSLQGGDTQYF.

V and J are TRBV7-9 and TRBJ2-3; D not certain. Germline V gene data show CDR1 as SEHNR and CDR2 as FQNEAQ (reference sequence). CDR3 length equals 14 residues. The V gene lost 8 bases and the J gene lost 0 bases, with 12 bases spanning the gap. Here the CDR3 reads CASHSATSTDTQYF. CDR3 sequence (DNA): TGTGCCAGCCACAGCGCTACTAGCACAGATACGCAGTATTTT.

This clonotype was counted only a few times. In DNA form, the CDR3 reads TGTGCCAGCAGACCCCTAGCGGGGAGCTCCTACAATGAGCAGTTCTTC. It codes for CASRPLAGSSYNEQFF. The chain employs TRBV12-3 or TRBV12-4 and TRBJ2-1; TRBD2 matches 9 bases. The V and J ends lost 6 bases and 0 bases, in that order; junction bases with no gene match: 6. The CDR3 spans 16 residues.

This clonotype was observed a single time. DNA of the CDR3: TGTGCCAGCAGCCAGACAGGCGTACCAAACAATGAGCAGTACTTC. Amino acids: CASSQTGVPNNEQYF. The rearrangement uses TRBV3-1 and TRBJ2-7, with D tentatively TRBD1 (6 bases). The CDR3 totals 15 residues. CDR1 and CDR2 (germline): LGHDT, YNNKEL (reference sequence). The V end was cut by 3 bases, the J end by 7 bases, with 19 bases between.